The 27 T cell receptor beta chains presented below share a single source sample, sequenced in a study of cytomegalovirus exposure and HLA in healthy donors. The study ran its PCR with 60 Vbeta and 13 Jbeta primers. Profiled with immunoSEQ multiplex PCR; TCRdb holds only in-frame clones, not every one. This sample has some 90,000 clones, with around 70% found just once. Sequencing was performed on PBMCs. These receptors came from a man aged 50 or older in good health and CMV-seronegative.

The chain recombines TRBV4-1 with TRBJ2-7, with D possibly TRBD1 on 7 matching bases. The CDR3 is 15 amino acids. The V and J ends lost 5 bases and 2 bases respectively, with 16 bases between them. From germline, CDR1 is MGHRA and CDR2 YSYEKL. The CDR3 bases are TGCGCCAGCAGCTCTCCCAGGGGGGACGCCTACGAGCAGTACTTC. This codes for CASSSPRGDAYEQYF.

The chain couples TRBV6-1 to TRBJ1-5, with D possibly TRBD1 on 5 matching bases. The length of the CDR3 is 15 residues. Trimming pared 6 bases from V and 6 bases from J, leaving 18 bases between. Germline loops: CDR1 MNHNS, CDR2 SASEGT. CDR3 loop: CASSLLGGGVQPQHF. CDR3 in DNA: TGTGCCAGCAGCCTCCTGGGGGGAGGGGTTCAGCCCCAGCATTTT.

Only one count was recorded for this clone. This sequence joins TRBV18 and TRBJ2-2; D gene ambiguous. The CDR3 contains 12 residues. Trimming removed 3 bases from V and 6 bases from J, with 5 bases in between. Germline V gives CDR1 KGHSH, CDR2 LQKENI. CDR3 sequence: CASSPVPGELFF. The CDR3 DNA sequence: TGTGCCAGCTCACCCGTCCCCGGGGAGCTGTTTTTT.

This clone was counted a single time. The chain combines TRBV10-2 with TRBJ2-7; the match to TRBD1 covers 9 bases. CDR1 is WSHSY, CDR2 SAAADI, per germline. V lost 4 bases, J lost 2 bases, and 3 bases stayed unmatched. This CDR3 is built from 14 residues. The CDR3 loop is CASSVRDRAYEQYF. The CDR3 DNA reads TGCGCCAGCAGTGTTAGGGACAGGGCCTACGAGCAGTACTTC.

CDR3 coding DNA: TGTGCCAGCAGCTTAGGACAGGGGGAAGGTCAGCCCCAGCATTTT. Its translation: CASSLGQGEGQPQHF. The V call is TRBV9, the J call TRBJ1-5; 10 nucleotides line up with TRBD1. This CDR3 region has 15 residues. Trimming at V came to 4 bases and at J to 6 bases, leaving 7 bases not matched to a gene. In germline, CDR1 is SGDLS, CDR2 YYNGEE.

This chain links TRBV19 with TRBJ2-6; 8 bases are shared with TRBD1. Germline assignment: CDR1 LNHDA and CDR2 SQIVND (reference sequence). The CDR3 spans 14 residues. The V and J ends lost 9 bases and 2 bases, in that order; junction bases with no gene match: 3. The CDR3 nucleotides read TGTGCCAGCTCGGACAGGGCTGGGGCCAACGTCCTGACTTTC. This encodes CASSDRAGANVLTF.

This clone came up once. CDR3 residues: CASSLFRPTRLDDYGYTF. The CDR3 DNA reads TGTGCCAGCAGCCTATTCCGTCCAACACGACTAGACGACTATGGCTACACCTTC. The chain combines TRBV7-9 with TRBJ1-2; D remains unclear. CDR3 length: 18 amino acids. V dropped 5 bases and J dropped 3 bases, with 25 bases sitting between them. Looked up from germline, CDR1 is SEHNR and CDR2 is FQNEAQ (reference sequence).

This rearrangement joins TRBV11-3 to TRBJ2-7; D may be TRBD1 (6 bases). This CDR3 contains 14 residues. The V end lost 1 base, the J end lost 4 bases, and 11 bases lay between the germline ends. CDR1 is SGHNT, CDR2 YENEEA, per germline. The CDR3 DNA is TGTGCCAGCAGCTTAGGATCCGGGACATACGAGCAGTACTTC. Amino acid sequence: CASSLGSGTYEQYF.

The chain has TRBV14 and TRBJ1-3, with D tentatively TRBD1 (6 bases). This CDR3 spans 14 amino acids. Between the trimmed V and J ends, which lost 5 bases and 2 bases, there was a span of 10 bases. Germline CDR1 reads SGHDN; CDR2 reads FVKESK. CDR3 coding DNA: TGTGCCAGCAGCTCACGGACAGCTGGAAACACCATATATTTT. As protein: CASSSRTAGNTIYF.

V and J are TRBV28 and TRBJ2-2; 7 bases agree with TRBD1. The CDR3 runs to 14 residues. The germline gives CDR1 MDHEN, CDR2 SYDVKM. Trimming removed 6 bases from V and 0 bases from J; junction bases left unmatched: 1. CDR3 sequence reads: CASRRGPNTGELFF. The CDR3 nucleotides read TGTGCCAGCAGGAGGGGGCCGAACACCGGGGAGCTGTTTTTT.

CDR3 protein: CASSLAGTSGHWTGELFF. CDR3 bases: TGTGCCAGCAGCTTAGCGGGGACTAGCGGTCATTGGACCGGGGAGCTGTTTTTT. The rearrangement uses TRBV7-9 and TRBJ2-2; TRBD2 matches at 11 bases. The CDR3 is made up of 18 amino acids. The junction had 8 bases not matched to a gene; V was cut back by 0 bases and J by 5 bases. Germline V CDR1 and CDR2: SEHNR, FQNEAQ (reference sequence).

This chain joins TRBV9 and TRBJ2-1; TRBD1 agrees at 7 bases. The CDR3 consists of 14 residues. Germline V lookup: CDR1 SGDLS, CDR2 YYNGEE. V lost 2 bases, J lost 8 bases, and 7 bases stayed unmatched. As DNA, the CDR3 is TGTGCCAGCAGCGTGGCGACAGGGATATATGAGCAGTTCTTC. This encodes CASSVATGIYEQFF.

The chain couples TRBV27 to TRBJ2-7; possible D gene TRBD2, 5 bases. CDR3 size: 13 residues. The ends were cut back, 2 bases at V and 4 bases at J, with 9 bases in the middle. Germline-derived CDR1 and CDR2 are MNHEY and SMNVEV (reference sequence). The CDR3 here is CASSLAGPYEQYF. For the CDR3, the DNA is TGTGCCAGCAGTTTAGCGGGCCCGTACGAGCAGTACTTC.

V gene TRBV11-2 combines with J gene TRBJ2-5, with D perhaps matching TRBD1 (5 bases). The CDR3 covers 17 residues. V lost 5 bases and J 2 bases, leaving 21 bases between the germline ends. Per the germline V gene, CDR1 is SGHAT and CDR2 is FQNNGV. The CDR3 protein is CASSPQGRVREQETQYF. Written as DNA, the CDR3 is TGTGCCAGCAGCCCCCAGGGTAGAGTTAGAGAGCAAGAGACCCAGTACTTC.

This chain links TRBV5-6 with TRBJ1-3; 7 bases line up with TRBD1. The CDR3 sequence is 16 residues long. Germline CDR1 is SGHDT and CDR2 is YYEEEE. J was trimmed by 0 bases and V by 0 bases; bases with no gene match: 3. The CDR3 sequence is CASSLVAGGSGNTIYF. The CDR3 region has the DNA TGTGCCAGCAGCTTGGTGGCAGGGGGCTCTGGAAACACCATATATTTT.

V and J are TRBV5-1 and TRBJ2-1; D perhaps matches TRBD2 (6 bases). V lost 3 bases, J lost 6 bases, and 22 bases lay in between. There are 17 residues in the CDR3. Germline CDR1 is SGHRS and CDR2 is YFSETQ. The CDR3 DNA is TGCGCCAGCAGCTCCTTTTTTGGTTGGGGAGGTGGCAATGAGCAGTTCTTC. It specifies CASSSFFGWGGGNEQFF.

V is TRBV6-6 and J is TRBJ2-2, with D possibly matching TRBD2 (6 bases). The V and J ends lost 6 bases and 5 bases respectively, with 16 bases between them. Germline V gives CDR1 MNHNY, CDR2 SVGAGI (reference sequence). This CDR3 is 15 amino acids long. The CDR3 spells CASSTRGPLTGELFF. Written as DNA, the CDR3 is TGTGCCAGCAGCACGCGGGGTCCTCTTACCGGGGAGCTGTTTTTT.

This clone has a handful of counts. The chain uses TRBV6-6 and TRBJ1-2, with 8 bases matching TRBD1. Germline V gives CDR1 MNHNY, CDR2 SVGAGI (reference sequence). The CDR3 has 13 residues. V lost 8 bases and J lost 0; bases outside the gene matches: 2. For the CDR3, the DNA is TGTGCCAGCGGGGGACAGGCTAACTATGGCTACACCTTC. Translation: CASGGQANYGYTF.

This clone has only a few counts. The chain uses TRBV10-2 and TRBJ1-6; D possibly corresponds to TRBD1 (6 bases). Germline V gene data show CDR1 as WSHSY and CDR2 as SAAADI. Trimming stripped 7 bases from V and 8 bases from J, with 12 bases between. The CDR3 has 13 amino acids. The CDR3 nucleotides read TGCGCCAGCATGGCAGGGGTGTATTCACCCCTCCACTTT. Translated, it gives CASMAGVYSPLHF.

This clone was detected only a few times. The rearrangement uses TRBV11-2 and TRBJ2-7, with TRBD2 matching over 9 bases. The germline V gene encodes CDR1 SGHAT and CDR2 FQNNGV. The CDR3 has 15 residues. Unmatched junction bases numbered 10, after V lost 5 bases and J lost 5 bases. Written as DNA, the CDR3 is TGTGCCAGCAGCCCGGTGGGGCTAGCGGGGCACGAGCAGTACTTC. As protein: CASSPVGLAGHEQYF.

There are a few counts of this clone. The rearrangement joins TRBV5-1 to TRBJ1-2; 7 bases align to TRBD1. After removal of 0 bases from V and 3 bases from J, the junction contained 5 bases not matched to a gene. This CDR3 is built from 15 residues. Germline lookup yields CDR1 SGHRS and CDR2 YFSETQ. CDR3 DNA sequence: TGCGCCAGCAGCTTGGGACAGGGAAGCGACTATGGCTACACCTTC. Protein sequence: CASSLGQGSDYGYTF.

This chain links TRBV5-4 with TRBJ1-2; no reliable D call. The CDR3 covers 13 residues. Germline-derived CDR1 and CDR2 are SGHNT and YYREEE (reference sequence). Trimming took 2 bases from V and 5 from J, leaving 10 bases between them. The CDR3 DNA reads as TGTGCCAGCAGCTTCCAAAACTATTATGGCTACACCTTC. It is translated as CASSFQNYYGYTF.

The gene calls are TRBV7-2 and TRBJ2-1, with TRBD1 as a possible D gene (5 bases). V lost 5 bases, J lost 2 bases, and 13 bases lay in between. The CDR3 length is 15 residues. Germline loops: CDR1 SGHTA, CDR2 FQGNSA. CDR3 in amino acids: CASSRGDSTYNEQFF. In DNA, the CDR3 is TGTGCCAGCAGCAGGGGCGACAGCACCTACAATGAGCAGTTCTTC. The variable domain in full, with the rest retrieved from reference TRBV7-2 and TRBJ2-1, is GAGVSQSPSNKVTEKGKDVELRCDPISGHTALYWYRQSLGQGLEFLIYFQGNSAPDKSGLPSDRFSAERTGGSVSTLTIQRTQQEDSAVYLCASSRGDSTYNEQFFGPGTRLTVL.

This clone has more than one count but fewer than ten. The gene calls are TRBV6-4 and TRBJ1-4; no definite D call. The CDR3 is 13 residues long. Between the trimmed V and J ends, which lost 8 bases and 4 bases, there was a span of 11 bases. CDR1 is MRHNA, CDR2 SNTAGT, per germline. CDR3 nucleotide sequence: TGTGCCAGCTGGGAGGGCGGTAATGAAAAACTGTTTTTT. It specifies CASWEGGNEKLFF.

The chain recombines TRBV5-4 with TRBJ2-3, with 9 bases fitting TRBD2. The length of the CDR3 is 16 residues. Germline trimming cut 2 bases from V and 4 bases from J; bases unmatched to any gene: 8. Germline V gives CDR1 SGHNT, CDR2 YYREEE (reference sequence). CDR3 sequence: CASSFGAGGEADTQYF. In DNA, the CDR3 is TGTGCCAGCAGCTTTGGCGCGGGAGGGGAGGCAGATACGCAGTATTTT.

The chain uses TRBV5-6 and TRBJ2-7, with 8 positions matching TRBD1. This CDR3 comprises 12 residues. V lost 3 bases, J lost 7 bases, and 3 bases stayed unmatched. Germline loops: CDR1 SGHDT, CDR2 YYEEEE. The DNA for the CDR3 is TGTGCCAGCAGCTCCGGGACAGGAGAGCAGTACTTC. Translated: CASSSGTGEQYF.

This chain links TRBV2 with TRBJ2-7, with D perhaps TRBD1 (6 bases). Per the germline V gene, CDR1 is SNHLY and CDR2 is FYNNEI. Trimming took 6 bases from V and 6 from J, leaving 12 bases between them. This CDR3 is 12 amino acids long. The CDR3 DNA reads as TGTGCCAGCAGGAGGGGGTACGGCGAGCAGTACTTC. It translates to CASRRGYGEQYF.